This TCR beta chain was recovered during a study of T cells in tumors after PD-1 blockade. At the level of the study: Treatment was either pembrolizumab 200 mg every 3 weeks or cemiplimab 350 mg every 2 weeks.

CDR1 is ENHRY, CDR2 SYGVKD, per germline. With V trimmed by 7 bases and J by 5 bases, 11 bases remained unmatched. The CDR3 consists of 14 residues. The study, taken as a whole, reports: Approximately 43% of tumor TCR clonotypes were also found in blood.

The method was immunoSEQ multiplex PCR; TCRdb's version includes in-frame clones alone and lacks a portion of them. The data show under 50,000 clones, around four fifths seen once. Input was roughly 550 ng to 6,500 ng of genomic DNA from tumor or blood. In this sample, this clone turned up a few times. As yet, its antigen is unknown. The chain employs TRBV10-3 and TRBJ2-7, with TRBD1 identical over 7 bases. The starting material was PBMCs, obtained before anti-PD-1 therapy. The TCR was taken from a human donor with advanced basal cell or squamous cell carcinoma (not recorded which). The CDR3 loop reads CAITHGTDRDEQYF. CDR3 in DNA: TGTGCCATCACACACGGGACAGATCGAGACGAGCAGTACTTC.